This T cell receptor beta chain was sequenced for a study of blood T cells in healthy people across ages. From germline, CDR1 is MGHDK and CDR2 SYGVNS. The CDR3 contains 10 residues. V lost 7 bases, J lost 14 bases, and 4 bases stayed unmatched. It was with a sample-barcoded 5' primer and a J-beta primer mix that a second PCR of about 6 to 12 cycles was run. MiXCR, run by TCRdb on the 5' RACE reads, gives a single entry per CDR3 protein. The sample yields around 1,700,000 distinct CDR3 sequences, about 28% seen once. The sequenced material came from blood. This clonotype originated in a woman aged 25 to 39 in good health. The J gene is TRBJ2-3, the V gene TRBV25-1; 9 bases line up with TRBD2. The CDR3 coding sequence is TGTGCCAGCAAGCGGGAGGTGCTGTATTTT. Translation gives CASKREVLYF.